This T cell receptor (beta chain) appears in the sequencing data of a study of T cells in Graves' hyperthyroidism and ophthalmopathy. The table lists this clonotype with many counts. Its antigen is still unknown. Investigators excluded patients with uncontrolled infection, other autoimmune disease, pregnancy or lactation. Using RNA transcripts as the source, TCR beta CDR3 regions were amplified. TCR CDR3 regions were first amplified by RT-PCR with HTBI primers. One entry per CDR3 protein, called by TCRdb with MiXCR from the multiplex PCR reads. Counted here are under 800,000 distinct CDR3 sequences, around 15% occurring once; the ten biggest clones make up approximately 10%. From germline, CDR1 is GTSNPN and CDR2 SVGIG (reference sequence). The CDR3 is 11 amino acids. Trimming took off 0 bases at V and 8 bases at J, with 7 bases between the two ends. Study-level points and caveats: In the analysis, a 13 V-J model separated ophthalmopathy from stable hyperthyroidism.

The sequenced material came from blood. The source is a woman aged 18-29 years with Graves' hyperthyroidism. The chain has TRBV30 and TRBJ1-1; D is unresolved. CDR3 protein: CAWSVQLEAFF. The DNA for the CDR3 is TGTGCCTGGAGTGTACAGCTAGAAGCTTTCTTT.